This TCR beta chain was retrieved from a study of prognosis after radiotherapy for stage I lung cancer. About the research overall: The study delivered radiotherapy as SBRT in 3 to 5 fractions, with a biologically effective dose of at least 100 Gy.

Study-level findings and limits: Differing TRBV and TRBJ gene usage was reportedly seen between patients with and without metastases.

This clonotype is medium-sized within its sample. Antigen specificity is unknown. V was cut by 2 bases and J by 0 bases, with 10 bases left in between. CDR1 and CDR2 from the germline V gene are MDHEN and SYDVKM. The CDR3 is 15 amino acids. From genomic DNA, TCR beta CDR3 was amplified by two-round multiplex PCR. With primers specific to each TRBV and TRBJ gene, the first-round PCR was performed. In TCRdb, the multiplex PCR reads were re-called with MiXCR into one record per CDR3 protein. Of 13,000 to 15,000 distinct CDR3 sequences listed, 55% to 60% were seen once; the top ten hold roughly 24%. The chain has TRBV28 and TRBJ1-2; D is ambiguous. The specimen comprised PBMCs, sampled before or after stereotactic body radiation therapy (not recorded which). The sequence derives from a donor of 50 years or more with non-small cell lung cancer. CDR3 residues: CASSLPQGSNYGYTF. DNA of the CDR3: TGTGCCAGCAGTTTACCGCAAGGTTCTAACTATGGCTACACCTTC.